The clone carrying this T cell receptor (beta chain) was seen a handful of times. Its specificity is not known. This specimen belongs to a study of T cell repertoires in cytomegalovirus infection. V was clipped by 2 bases and J by 5 bases, with 15 bases between them. Germline lookup yields CDR1 SQVTM and CDR2 ANQGSEA. The CDR3 spans 14 residues. One entry per CDR3 protein, called by TCRdb with MiXCR from the reads. The repertoire holds about 890,000 distinct CDR3 sequences, with around 29% as singletons. The rearrangement joins TRBV29-1 to TRBJ2-5; TRBD1 might be the D (6 bases). This TCR derives from a human donor in good health (CMV status not recorded). Some clones in this sample may be carry-over from other donors' samples. Sequencing was performed on cultured CD8+ T cells from PBMCs, taken from culture after CMV antigen stimulation. CDR3 in amino acids: CSVELAGVMETQYF. CDR3 nucleotides: TGCAGCGTTGAATTGGCAGGGGTAATGGAGACCCAGTACTTC. The variable domain in full, completed from reference TRBV29-1 and TRBJ2-5, reads SAVISQKPSRDICQRGTSLTIQCQVDSQVTMMFWYRQQPGQSLTLIATANQGSEATYESGFVIDKFPISRPNLTFSTLTVSNMSPEDSSIYLCSVELAGVMETQYFGPGTRLLVL.